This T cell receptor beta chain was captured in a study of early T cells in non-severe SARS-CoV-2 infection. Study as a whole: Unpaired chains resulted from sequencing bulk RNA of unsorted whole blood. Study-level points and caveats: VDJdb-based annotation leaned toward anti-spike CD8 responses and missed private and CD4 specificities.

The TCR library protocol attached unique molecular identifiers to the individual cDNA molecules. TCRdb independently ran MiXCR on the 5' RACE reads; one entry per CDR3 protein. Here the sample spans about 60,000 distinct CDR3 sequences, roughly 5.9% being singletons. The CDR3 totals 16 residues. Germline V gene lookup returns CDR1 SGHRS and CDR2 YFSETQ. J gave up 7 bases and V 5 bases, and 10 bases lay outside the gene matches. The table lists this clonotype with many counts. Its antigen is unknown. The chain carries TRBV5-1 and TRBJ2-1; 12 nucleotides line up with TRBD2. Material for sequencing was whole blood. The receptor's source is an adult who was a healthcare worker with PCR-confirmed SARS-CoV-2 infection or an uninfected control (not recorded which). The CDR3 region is CASRGQRLAGENEQFF. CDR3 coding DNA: TGCGCCAGCAGGGGACAGCGACTAGCGGGGGAGAATGAGCAGTTCTTC.